These 32 T cell receptor beta chains came from one sample sequenced in a study of T cells after yellow fever vaccination. Using its own MiXCR run on the 5' RACE reads, TCRdb lists one record per CDR3 protein. The sample has 250,000 to 400,000 distinct CDR3 sequences; around 4.5% are singletons. The material sequenced was PBMCs, taken 15 days after the yellow fever booster vaccination. The receptors shown here come from a man between 18 and 35 years old who received the YFV17D yellow fever vaccine.

This clonotype was counted between two and nine times. The chain recombines TRBV5-5 with TRBJ2-3; 11 nucleotides line up with TRBD2. The CDR3 loop spans 16 amino acids. The trim removed 4 bases at V and 5 bases at J, leaving 9 bases unmatched. Germline V lookup: CDR1 SGHKS, CDR2 YYEKEE (reference sequence). CDR3 coding DNA: TGTGCCAGCAGCGTAACTAGCGGGAGTCTATTAGATACGCAGTATTTT. Its translation is CASSVTSGSLLDTQYF.

This clonotype occurred many times. V usage is TRBV7-2 and J usage is TRBJ1-4; 7 nucleotides align to TRBD1. Germline values: CDR1 SGHTA, CDR2 FQGNSA. CDR3 length equals 17 residues. J was trimmed by 4 bases and V by 2 bases; bases with no gene match: 10. CDR3 nucleotide sequence: TGTGCCAGCAGCTTAACCATTTGGGACAGTCGTAATGAAAAACTGTTTTTT. It translates to CASSLTIWDSRNEKLFF.

There are many counts of this clonotype. This chain joins TRBV6-5 and TRBJ2-2; 8 bases are shared with TRBD1. Trimming removed 6 bases from V and 3 bases from J; junction bases left unmatched: 6. CDR3 length equals 15 residues. Germline loops: CDR1 MNHEY, CDR2 SVGAGI. CDR3 coding DNA: TGTGCCAGCAGACTCCCGGACAGGGACACCGGGGAGCTGTTTTTT. The encoded protein is CASRLPDRDTGELFF.

The chain has TRBV5-5 and TRBJ1-6, with 7 bases fitting TRBD1. V was clipped by 3 bases and J by 9 bases; unmatched bases: 9. The CDR3 sequence is 15 residues long. The germline gives CDR1 SGHKS, CDR2 YYEKEE (reference sequence). The CDR3 DNA sequence: TGTGCCAGCAGCTCCCAAGGTCAGGGGGTTTCACCCCTCCACTTT. Protein: CASSSQGQGVSPLHF.

This clonotype was counted at least ten times. The chain recombines TRBV5-4 with TRBJ1-1, with D maybe TRBD1 (6 bases). Trimming removed 10 bases from V and 1 base from J, with 17 bases in between. The CDR3 consists of 14 residues. Germline CDR1 SGHNT, CDR2 YYREEE (reference sequence). DNA of the CDR3: TGTGCCTTTAGCCGGGGGGCTGCGAACACTGAAGCTTTCTTT. Its protein is CAFSRGAANTEAFF.

As regards this clonotype: This may arise from a read error, as a much more abundant clone is one base away. The chain carries TRBV9 and TRBJ2-2; the D gene is possibly TRBD1 (5 bases). The CDR3 length is 15 residues. CDR1 and CDR2 from the germline V gene are SGDLS and YYNGEE. CDR3 protein: CDSSVGAGYTGELFF. DNA of the CDR3: TGTGACAGCAGCGTAGGGGCAGGGTACACCGGGGAGCTGTTTTTT.

Only a few counts were recorded for this clonotype. The V and J genes are TRBV7-8 and TRBJ1-6; D call uncertain. V lost 3 bases and J 7 bases, leaving 10 bases between the germline ends. Germline V gives CDR1 SGHVS, CDR2 FQNEAQ. This CDR3 spans 14 amino acids. The CDR3 coding sequence is TGTGCCAGCAGCTTCCAGACTGGGAATTCACCCCTCCACTTT. The encoded protein is CASSFQTGNSPLHF. Using reference TRBV7-8 and TRBJ1-6 for the parts outside the CDR3, the full variable domain is GAGVSQSPRYKVAKRGQDVALRCDPISGHVSLFWYQQALGQGPEFLTYFQNEAQLDKSGLPSDRFFAERPEGSVSTLKIQRTQQEDSAVYLCASSFQTGNSPLHFGNGTRLTVT.

This clonotype was recorded at least ten times. The rearrangement joins TRBV6-6 to TRBJ2-7; no reliable D call. Trimming cost V 2 bases and J 6 bases, with 11 bases left between them. The CDR3 covers 13 residues. Germline CDR1 and CDR2: MNHNY and SVGAGI (reference sequence). CDR3 in DNA: TGTGCCAGCAGTTACCCGAAGCCCATCGAGCAGTACGTC. As protein: CASSYPKPIEQYV.

This clonotype was picked up many times. The CDR3 coding sequence is TGTGCCAGCAGCTTGATACTAGTAGCCAAAAACATTCAGTACTTC. Translated, it gives CASSLILVAKNIQYF. The chain recombines TRBV7-9 with TRBJ2-4, with D possibly matching TRBD2 (5 bases). Looked up from germline, CDR1 is SEHNR and CDR2 is FQNEAQ (reference sequence). Trimming stripped 3 bases from V and 0 bases from J, with 9 bases between. This CDR3 is built from 15 residues.

The chain has TRBV6-5 and TRBJ1-2, with TRBD1 as a possible D gene (6 bases). CDR3 length: 13 residues. Germline values: CDR1 MNHEY, CDR2 SVGAGI. Trimming took 7 bases from V and 3 from J, leaving 12 bases between them. CDR3 DNA sequence: TGTGCCAGCACCTTGGGGGCATACTATGGCTACACCTTC. Translating gives CASTLGAYYGYTF.

This clonotype has a handful of counts. The V and J genes are TRBV6-5 and TRBJ2-2; the D gene is possibly TRBD1 (6 bases). The CDR3 is 15 residues long. CDR1 and CDR2 from the germline V gene are MNHEY and SVGAGI. The ends were cut back, 5 bases at V and 4 bases at J, with 14 bases in the middle. CDR3 bases: TGTGCCAGCAGTAAAAGTTACAGGGTCACCGGGGAGCTGTTTTTT. This encodes CASSKSYRVTGELFF.

This clonotype was observed a handful of times. The J gene is TRBJ2-7, the V gene TRBV7-2; 9 positions match TRBD2. The CDR3 covers 15 residues. The J segment lost 3 bases and the V segment lost 5 bases, leaving 8 bases of the junction unmatched. CDR1 and CDR2 (germline): SGHTA, FQGNSA. In nucleotides, the CDR3 is TGTGCCAGCAGCCCGCCGGGACTAGCACGCTACGAGCAGTACTTC. Translating it yields CASSPPGLARYEQYF.

The chain has TRBV11-2 and TRBJ2-7; TRBD2 agrees at 8 bases. CDR3 length equals 15 residues. V lost 3 bases and J lost 0; bases outside the gene matches: 4. CDR1 SGHAT and CDR2 FQNNGV come from the germline V gene. Written as DNA, the CDR3 is TGTGCCAGCAGCTTCACTAGCGGCTACTCCTACGAGCAGTACTTC. It yields the protein CASSFTSGYSYEQYF.

This rearrangement joins TRBV27 to TRBJ1-1; perhaps TRBD1 as D (5 bases). There are 16 residues in the CDR3. V shed 4 bases and J shed 0 bases, with 15 bases lying between them. Germline V CDR1 and CDR2: MNHEY, SMNVEV (reference sequence). The CDR3 DNA is TGTGCCAGCAGTTCATTTCAAAGGGGAGTGAACACTGAAGCTTTCTTT. This translates into CASSSFQRGVNTEAFF.

This clonotype was observed a handful of times. The genes are TRBV2 and TRBJ1-2; no firm D call. V lost 2 bases to trimming and J lost 2 bases, with 12 bases between them. Germline V lookup: CDR1 SNHLY, CDR2 FYNNEI. CDR3 size: 15 residues. The chain's CDR3 is CASSEQITKNYGYTF. The CDR3 bases are TGTGCCAGCAGTGAACAGATCACTAAGAACTATGGCTACACCTTC.

The V and J genes are TRBV5-1 and TRBJ2-5; D may be TRBD1 (5 bases). The V gene lost 3 bases and the J gene lost 3 bases, with 18 bases spanning the gap. The length of the CDR3 is 16 residues. CDR1 and CDR2 (germline): SGHRS, YFSETQ. DNA of the CDR3: TGCGCCAGCAGCTGGGGCTGGGCCGAAGTGGAAGAGACCCAGTACTTC. Translating gives CASSWGWAEVEETQYF.

This clonotype was observed many times. This chain joins TRBV20-1 and TRBJ2-7; tentative D call: TRBD2 (6 bases). CDR1 and CDR2 from the germline V gene are DFQATT and SNEGSKA (reference sequence). Deletions cut 5 bases from V and 0 bases from J, with 14 bases between. CDR3 length equals 14 residues. CDR3 coding DNA: TGCAGTGCTTTACCGGGACTTCACTCCTACGAGCAGTACGTC. It codes for CSALPGLHSYEQYV.

This clonotype has just a few counts. CDR3 residues: CASSKEDWYTDTQYF. CDR3 bases: TGCGCCAGCAGCAAAGAAGACTGGTACACAGATACGCAGTATTTT. J is TRBJ2-3 and V is TRBV5-1; D remains ambiguous. The CDR3 loop spans 15 amino acids. Germline V CDR1 and CDR2: SGHRS, YFSETQ. V was pared by 4 bases and J by 2 bases, with 14 bases between. Looking up the rest from reference TRBV5-1 and TRBJ2-3 gives the full variable domain: KAGVTQTPRYLIKTRGQQVTLSCSPISGHRSVSWYQQTPGQGLQFLFEYFSETQRNKGNFPGRFSGRQFSNSRSEMNVSTLELGDSALYLCASSKEDWYTDTQYFGPGTRLTVL.

The rearrangement links TRBV6-5 to TRBJ1-1; D may be TRBD1 (6 bases). The germline V and J ends were trimmed by 0 bases and 4 bases, with 9 bases remaining between them. This CDR3 is 14 amino acids long. Germline V gene lookup returns CDR1 MNHEY and CDR2 SVGAGI. The CDR3 nucleotides read TGTGCCAGCAGTTACTCAAGGGGGGGCACTGAAGCTTTCTTT. It is translated as CASSYSRGGTEAFF.

At least ten counts were recorded for this clonotype. J is TRBJ1-1 and V is TRBV3-1; D is perhaps TRBD1 (6 bases). With 6 bases removed from V and 0 bases from J, the gap between germline ends came to 11 bases. Germline V gives CDR1 LGHDT, CDR2 YNNKEL (reference sequence). CDR3 length: 14 amino acids. The CDR3 is CASRYGGLNTEAFF. The CDR3 nucleotides are TGTGCCAGCAGGTACGGGGGCCTGAACACTGAAGCTTTCTTT. The complete variable domain, with remaining parts taken from reference TRBV3-1 and TRBJ1-1, reads DTAVSQTPKYLVTQMGNDKSIKCEQNLGHDTMYWYKQDSKKFLKIMFSYNNKELIINETVPNRFSPKSPDKAHLNLHINSLELGDSAVYFCASRYGGLNTEAFFGQGTRLTVV.

This clonotype was recorded many times. At one end the junction does not follow the germline gene, possibly because of a read error. The V call is TRBV9, the J call TRBJ2-1; perhaps D is TRBD1 or TRBD2 (5 bases each). Germline V gives CDR1 SGDLS, CDR2 YYNGEE. The length of the CDR3 is 12 residues. In DNA form, the CDR3 reads TGTGCCAGCAGCGTCGGTTTGGGGGTCCAGATCTTC. The encoded protein is CASSVGLGVQIF.

This clonotype came up many times. The V call is TRBV5-1, the J call TRBJ2-7, with 7 positions matching TRBD1. Germline CDR1 is SGHRS and CDR2 is YFSETQ. The CDR3 spans 14 residues. The trim removed 4 bases at V and 6 bases at J, leaving 10 bases unmatched. The DNA for the CDR3 is TGCGCCAGCAGCCCGGGCAGGGGGACGCCCGAGCAGTACGTC. Encoded protein: CASSPGRGTPEQYV.

This chain links TRBV5-1 with TRBJ1-1; 8 bases map to TRBD1. The CDR3 has 15 residues. CDR1 is SGHRS and CDR2 is YFSETQ in the germline V gene. J gave up 0 bases and V 4 bases, and 5 bases lay outside the gene matches. This CDR3 reads CASSPWDRLNTEAFF. The CDR3, as DNA: TGCGCCAGCAGCCCGTGGGACAGGCTGAACACTGAAGCTTTCTTT.

This clonotype occurred a few times. This chain joins TRBV6-2 or TRBV6-3 and TRBJ1-5; D is unclear. The CDR3 consists of 13 residues. CDR1 MNHEY and CDR2 SVGEGT come from the germline V gene. The V end lost 4 bases, the J end lost 7 bases, and 11 bases lay between the germline ends. The DNA for the CDR3 is TGTGCCAGCAGTTTCGAGTTGCACCAGCCCCAGCATTTT. This sequence encodes CASSFELHQPQHF.

This clonotype was seen at least ten times. The genes are TRBV4-1 and TRBJ2-3; TRBD2 matches 11 bases. The V segment lost 0 bases and the J segment 11 bases; nucleotides outside the gene matches: 10. Looked up from germline, CDR1 is MGHRA and CDR2 is YSYEKL. The CDR3 runs 16 residues. This CDR3 is CASSQENRLAGGGQYF. The CDR3, as DNA: TGCGCCAGCAGCCAAGAAAATCGGCTAGCGGGGGGCGGGCAGTATTTT.

V is TRBV4-2 and J is TRBJ2-3; 9 bases fit TRBD2. CDR1 and CDR2 from the germline V gene are LGHNA and YNFKEQ. V gave up 1 base and J gave up 0 bases; unmatched junction bases: 2. This CDR3 has 16 amino acids. The CDR3 sequence is CASSQASGASTDTQYF. DNA for the CDR3: TGTGCCAGCAGCCAAGCTAGCGGGGCTAGCACAGATACGCAGTATTTT.

The CDR3 here is CASMRASTDTQYF. Written as DNA, the CDR3 is TGTGCCAGCATGCGGGCTAGCACAGATACGCAGTATTTT. The V gene is TRBV2, the J gene TRBJ2-3; possible D gene TRBD2, 5 bases. The ends were cut back, 7 bases at V and 0 bases at J, with 8 bases in the middle. CDR1 and CDR2 from the germline V gene are SNHLY and FYNNEI. The CDR3 is made up of 13 amino acids.

This clonotype has at least ten counts. The V call is TRBV5-1, the J call TRBJ1-1; the D is unclear. The V gene's germline CDR1 is SGHRS and CDR2 YFSETQ. The CDR3 covers 13 residues. V lost 0 bases and J 6 bases, leaving 9 bases between the germline ends. As DNA, the CDR3 is TGCGCCAGCAGCTTGGCCGTACCGTCTGAAGCTTTCTTT. Protein: CASSLAVPSEAFF.

The chain has TRBV30 and TRBJ2-7; TRBD1 agrees at 9 bases. Per the germline V gene, CDR1 is GTSNPN and CDR2 is SVGIG (reference sequence). Trimming removed 4 bases from V and 3 bases from J; junction bases left unmatched: 16. This CDR3 comprises 17 residues. The chain's CDR3 is CAWTGPSFRDRDYEQYF. Here the CDR3 DNA reads TGTGCCTGGACCGGTCCTTCCTTCCGGGACAGGGACTACGAGCAGTACTTC.

The V gene is TRBV4-2, the J gene TRBJ1-2, with D maybe TRBD1 (6 bases). The germline V gene encodes CDR1 LGHNA and CDR2 YNFKEQ. The CDR3 loop spans 14 amino acids. Trimming shortened V by 1 base and J by 4 bases, and 10 bases separated the two germline ends. Here the CDR3 DNA reads TGTGCCAGCAGCCAAGCGGGGGCATCCTATGGCTACACCTTC. This gives the protein CASSQAGASYGYTF.

The chain uses TRBV7-9 and TRBJ1-1; TRBD1 might be the D (5 bases). CDR1 is SEHNR and CDR2 is FQNEAQ in the germline V gene (reference sequence). V was pared by 5 bases and J by 1 base, with 17 bases between. This CDR3 region has 16 residues. This chain's CDR3 is CASSGPFYGGNTEAFF. The CDR3 coding sequence is TGTGCCAGCAGCGGTCCATTCTATGGGGGGAACACTGAAGCTTTCTTT.

This clonotype was counted a few times. J is TRBJ2-3 and V is TRBV18, with D unclear. This CDR3 contains 14 residues. V lost 1 base and J 4 bases, leaving 9 bases between the germline ends. Per the germline V gene, CDR1 is KGHSH and CDR2 is LQKENI. CDR3 amino acids: CASSPREWADTQYF. The CDR3 nucleotides are TGTGCCAGCTCACCACGAGAATGGGCAGATACGCAGTATTTT.